This T cell receptor (beta chain) was sequenced for a study of cytotoxic CD8 clonotypes in ibrutinib-treated CLL (dated by TCRdb to about 2021). Context from the whole study: In this cohort, about 16 patients were treatment-naive and 11 to 12 were relapsed/refractory, while around 18 had unmutated IGHV. Cryopreserved peripheral blood mononuclear cells were obtained before treatment, at response, and at either sustained remission or disease progression. An average of roughly 250,000 productive templates and 94,082 productive rearrangements was obtained per sample. Of the 90 or so participants in the trial, approximately 25 had longitudinal samples available. All remission and progressive disease samples were collected while patients were still receiving ibrutinib. Responses were partial in around 25 patients and complete in 2; after median about 5.5 years follow-up, around 15 stayed in remission and 12 progressed. The response samples were drawn at a median of 12 months into treatment, with a range of roughly 6 to 40 months.

The meaning of the sample's time point label: about 11 months on ibrutinib. For TCR beta library preparation, 1.5 to 2.5 micrograms of genomic DNA were extracted from the cryopreserved PBMCs. Longitudinal blood samples from CLL patients on ibrutinib monotherapy were analyzed using high-throughput TCR beta sequencing. The patients took part in an open-label, single-center phase 2 trial of ibrutinib monotherapy. Taken from the germline V gene, the CDR1 and CDR2 loops are SGDLS and YYNGEE. V ends up 0 bases short and J 2 bases short, with an unmatched junction base count of 5. The CDR3 numbers 16 residues from cysteine through phenylalanine. Of all the DNA, just the CDR3 is kept, 48 bases in frame from base 1. The paper as a whole reports these results and caveats: Baseline clonality exceeded that of age-matched healthy donors and correlated strongly with circulating CD8+ T-cell counts. Sustained-remission and progressing patients did not have matched sampling times, and lymph node repertoires were not examined. Public clonotypes were rare and either shrank or stayed stable during treatment, and the rise in clonality at ibrutinib response reflected expansion of private clonotypes. Clonality rose at ibrutinib response, remained stable during sustained remission, and dropped back toward baseline at progression.

This clone was detected once. Its antigen target is currently unknown. One base away there is no much larger clone; base qualities are not given. On a MiSeq, deep resolution sequencing aimed for a depth between 1 in 1 million and 1 in 200,000 T cells, with each clonotype covered about 9.9x on average. TCR beta libraries were generated with the immunoSEQ hsTCRB Kit. On the study's bioinformatics: The data were analyzed with ImmunoSEQ Analyzer and ImmunoSEQ Data Assistant, and V, D and J gene assignments followed IMGT definitions. Clonality, which ranges from 0 to 1, was calculated by subtracting the normalized Shannon entropy of productive rearrangement frequencies from one. Public clonotype analysis was restricted to overrepresented clonotypes comprising at least 0.05% of each patient's repertoire. Repertoires from some twelve age-matched healthy donors in immuneACCESS were used as clonality controls. The table comes from immuneACCESS by way of TCRdb, which keeps in-frame sequences with V and J called. Part of the clones is missing from these tables; in studies checked, under half for an unresolved V gene and the rest for unknown reasons. D and trimming come from the DNA, and the V and J calls and clone size come from that table. The table for this sample lists about 140,000 clones; approximately 80% of them were counted only once. The ten biggest clones cover around a quarter of the sample.

The chain joins TRBV9 to TRBJ2-5, and TRBD2 matches 9 of the central bases. Sequenced material: PBMCs, taken after 12 months of ibrutinib treatment. The clonotype was recovered from a human donor with chronic lymphocytic leukemia. CDR3 reads: CASSVVPAGGQETQYF. Here is the DNA: TGTGCCAGCAGCGTAGTCCCAGCGGGGGGACAAGAGACCCAGTACTTC.